In this sample, the clone carrying this T cell receptor beta chain turned up a few times. Antigen unknown. This CDR3 is built from 14 residues. Trimming cost V 6 bases and J 7 bases, with 15 bases left between them. Germline V gene data show CDR1 as LGHDT and CDR2 as YNNKEL (reference sequence). The source of the sample is a study of blood T cells in healthy people across ages. It was with a sample-barcoded 5' primer and a J-beta primer mix that a second PCR of about 7 to 12 cycles was run. A tag from a template-switch adaptor with 12 random nucleotides marked each cDNA molecule. MiXCR, run by TCRdb on the 5' RACE reads, gives a single entry per CDR3 protein. The table includes around 280,000 distinct CDR3 sequences, roughly 26% detected once. Overall study findings and caveats: A greater number of naive CD4+ cells and higher diversity distinguished long-lived donors from aged donors.

Isolated per sample were at least 6 million PBMCs. This TCR was recovered from a woman in her 70s in good health. The V gene is TRBV3-1, the J gene TRBJ2-2; the D gene is possibly TRBD1 (6 bases). Sequences were obtained from blood. CDR3 protein: CASRLQGSDGELFF. As DNA, the CDR3 is TGTGCCAGCAGGTTACAGGGATCGGACGGGGAGCTGTTTTTT.